The source of this T cell receptor (beta chain) is a study of radiotherapy plus CTLA-4 blockade in lung cancer (dated by TCRdb to the late 2010s). In terms of the full investigation: Objective responses were observed in approximately 18% of enrolled patients, and disease control was achieved in roughly 29%.

The study tested focal radiation therapy combined with CTLA-4 blockade (ipilimumab) in patients with chemo-refractory metastatic non-small-cell lung cancer. The investigation overall reported the following: The strongest predictors of response, as reported, were early dynamic changes in blood T cell clones along with a rise in serum interferon-beta after radiation. TCR clones derived from tumors expanded in peripheral blood after treatment with radiotherapy and ipilimumab.

Library preparation used the immunoSEQ multiplex PCR assay. The table comes from immuneACCESS by way of TCRdb, which keeps in-frame sequences with V and J called. Part of the clones is missing from these tables; in studies checked, under half for an unresolved V gene and the rest for unknown reasons. This sample has 85,000 to 120,000 clones in its table, and approximately 81% of those were observed once. The top ten clonotypes cover over 2% of the sample. Concerning this clone itself: Its binding antigen is unknown. There are no base qualities to consult, and no much larger clone falls within one base.

The germline V gene yields SGHRS for CDR1 and YFSETQ for CDR2. The CDR3 runs 15 amino acids, cysteine and phenylalanine included. Here the CDR3 DNA is all that survives: 45 bases in frame from base 1. Compared with germline, V lacks 4 bases and J lacks 2 bases; bases without a gene match: 7. This sequence originates from a human donor with non-small cell lung cancer that progressed on radiotherapy plus ipilimumab. Some clones in this sample may be carry-over from other donors' samples. The V gene is TRBV5-1 and the J gene is TRBJ2-5; 8 bases in the junction line up with TRBD2. The sequences come from peripheral blood, collected from a patient treated with radiotherapy plus ipilimumab. The DNA sequence follows: TGCGCCAGCAGCCCGGGGGGGCCGGGGCAAGAGACCCAGTACTTC. It codes for CASSPGGPGQETQYF. With the portions outside the CDR3 filled from the reference TRBV5-1 and TRBJ2-5 genes, the complete variable region becomes KAGVTQTPRYLIKTRGQQVTLSCSPISGHRSVSWYQQTPGQGLQFLFEYFSETQRNKGNFPGRFSGRQFSNSRSEMNVSTLELGDSALYLCASSPGGPGQETQYFGPGTRLLVL.